These 18 T cell receptor beta chains came from one sample sequenced in a study of immune evolution from preneoplasia to lung adenocarcinoma. Here immunoSEQ multiplex PCR was the method, and the copy in TCRdb shows in-frame clones only, minus some. The table has about 41,000 clones, under 80% seen once. The specimen was FFPE invasive lung adenocarcinoma tissue. These receptors were collected from a person aged 55 to 75 with lung adenocarcinoma.

This clone appeared a single time. CDR3 protein: CASKGRATGELFF. The CDR3 DNA sequence: TGTGCCAGCAAGGGCAGAGCCACCGGGGAGCTGTTTTTT. The chain links TRBV2 to TRBJ2-2; D gene unclear. The CDR3 spans 13 residues. The germline gives CDR1 SNHLY, CDR2 FYNNEI. V was shortened by 7 bases and J by 4 bases, with 10 bases between the two germline ends.

By share, this clone ranks as medium-sized (0.01 to 0.1%). The chain uses TRBV7-9 and TRBJ2-1, with 12 bases aligning to TRBD2. The length of the CDR3 is 17 residues. After removal of 6 bases from V and 9 bases from J, the junction contained 15 bases not matched to a gene. Germline loops: CDR1 SEHNR, CDR2 FQNEAQ (reference sequence). CDR3 in amino acids: CASSPRRLAGETGEQFF. CDR3 bases: TGTGCCAGCAGTCCTAGAAGACTAGCGGGAGAAACTGGTGAGCAGTTCTTC.

The chain combines TRBV29-1 with TRBJ2-7, with TRBD1 as a possible D gene (6 bases). V lost 6 bases and J 1 base, leaving 10 bases between the germline ends. Germline-derived CDR1 and CDR2 are SQVTM and ANQGSEA. The CDR3 is 12 residues long. Here the CDR3 DNA reads TGCAGCGTCCTCGGACAGTCCTACGAGCAGTACTTC. This translates into CSVLGQSYEQYF.

V gene TRBV29-1 combines with J gene TRBJ1-1; maybe TRBD1 (6 bases). The CDR3 extends over 14 amino acids. The germline gives CDR1 SQVTM, CDR2 ANQGSEA. Trimming left V 7 bases short and J 0 bases short, with 15 bases between. The CDR3 DNA is TGCAGCGCAGACAGGACTTTCCTGAACACTGAAGCTTTCTTT. Translated: CSADRTFLNTEAFF.

The chain carries TRBV11-3 and TRBJ2-1; TRBD1 matches 10 bases. The CDR3 runs 19 residues. Germline loops: CDR1 SGHNT, CDR2 YENEEA. With V trimmed by 5 bases and J by 0 bases, 13 bases remained unmatched. CDR3 region: CASSRARDRGQHSYNEQFF. The CDR3 coding sequence is TGTGCCAGCAGCCGCGCCCGGGACAGGGGACAACACTCCTACAATGAGCAGTTCTTC.

The chain is built from TRBV10-3 and TRBJ2-1; D is unclear. This CDR3 contains 14 residues. The germline CDR1 and CDR2 sequences are ENHRY and SYGVKD. Deletions cut 0 bases from V and 4 bases from J, with 7 bases between. This chain's CDR3 is CAISESNQYNEQFF. Here the CDR3 DNA reads TGTGCCATCAGTGAGTCCAACCAGTACAATGAGCAGTTCTTC.

This clone was recorded a few times. The J gene is TRBJ2-7, the V gene TRBV7-9; D is unclear. The CDR3 consists of 14 residues. Germline CDR1 reads SEHNR; CDR2 reads FQNEAQ (reference sequence). The ends were cut back, 5 bases at V and 6 bases at J, with 17 bases in the middle. CDR3 DNA sequence: TGTGCCAGCAGCGCCTCGGGCAAGTGGGGCGAGCAGTACTTC. It translates to CASSASGKWGEQYF.

This clone was counted only a few times. The chain recombines TRBV29-1 with TRBJ2-6, with a possible D match to TRBD1 (6 bases). CDR1 is SQVTM, CDR2 ANQGSEA, per germline. The CDR3 is 16 amino acids. V lost 6 bases and J 0 bases, leaving 15 bases between the germline ends. CDR3 residues: CSVTGYLSSGANVLTF. For the CDR3, the DNA is TGCAGCGTCACAGGGTACCTGAGCTCTGGGGCCAACGTCCTGACTTTC.

The chain couples TRBV7-6 to TRBJ2-2; D not resolved. V lost 2 bases, J lost 6 bases, and 13 bases lay in between. This CDR3 contains 15 residues. From germline, CDR1 is SGHVS and CDR2 FNYEAQ. The CDR3 nucleotides read TGTGCCAGCAGCTTACGGGCCGCCGAATCCGGGGAGCTGTTTTTT. This encodes CASSLRAAESGELFF.

The chain uses TRBV18 and TRBJ2-5; the D is unclear. Germline V gene data show CDR1 as KGHSH and CDR2 as LQKENI. The CDR3 is 13 residues long. V was clipped by 3 bases and J by 0 bases, with 5 bases between them. The CDR3 reads CASSPGYQETQYF. The CDR3 nucleotides are TGTGCCAGCTCACCGGGGTACCAAGAGACCCAGTACTTC.

This clone came up once. This chain uses TRBV5-1 with TRBJ2-7; 7 bases map to TRBD2. The CDR3 has 15 amino acids. Losses at the gene ends were 0 bases for V and 4 bases for J; bases not matched to a gene: 7. CDR1 and CDR2 from the germline V gene are SGHRS and YFSETQ. In DNA, the CDR3 is TGCGCCAGCAGCTTGGAGGCTAGCGGCGGTTACGAGCAGTACTTC. This translates into CASSLEASGGYEQYF.

The genes are TRBV28 and TRBJ1-5; no firm D call. Looked up from germline, CDR1 is MDHEN and CDR2 is SYDVKM. V was cut by 4 bases and J by 4 bases, with 11 bases left in between. The CDR3 is made up of 14 amino acids. This CDR3 is CASSSSSGNQPQHF. CDR3 nucleotides: TGTGCCAGCAGTTCCTCGTCGGGGAATCAGCCCCAGCATTTT.

J is TRBJ2-5 and V is TRBV7-2, with TRBD2 identical over 10 bases. The CDR3 is 16 amino acids. The V and J ends lost 5 bases and 4 bases, in that order; junction bases with no gene match: 10. Germline CDR1 is SGHTA and CDR2 is FQGNSA. CDR3 loop: CASSRASGRALETQYF. The CDR3 DNA reads TGTGCCAGCAGCCGAGCGAGCGGGAGGGCCTTAGAGACCCAGTACTTC.

The gene calls are TRBV19 and TRBJ1-1; maybe TRBD1 (6 bases). The CDR3 is 16 amino acids. V was cut by 1 base and J by 0 bases, with 12 bases left in between. Germline V gene lookup returns CDR1 LNHDA and CDR2 SQIVND (reference sequence). The CDR3 sequence: CASSIGGGPLNTEAFF. In DNA, the CDR3 is TGTGCCAGTAGTATAGGGGGGGGGCCTCTGAACACTGAAGCTTTCTTT.

This clone was counted a few times. The V and J genes are TRBV28 and TRBJ2-1; the D gene is possibly TRBD2 (6 bases). The V gene lost 8 bases and the J gene lost 4 bases, with 21 bases spanning the gap. The CDR3 extends over 16 amino acids. Germline CDR1 and CDR2: MDHEN and SYDVKM. This CDR3 is CASAPSGAGLYNEQFF. The CDR3 coding sequence is TGTGCCAGCGCCCCGTCCGGCGCGGGACTTTACAATGAGCAGTTCTTC.

The genes are TRBV6-5 and TRBJ1-2; 10 bases line up with TRBD1. CDR1 and CDR2 from the germline V gene are MNHEY and SVGAGI. Germline trimming cut 1 base from V and 10 bases from J; bases unmatched to any gene: 12. CDR3 size: 16 residues. The CDR3 here is CASSYYPPPGQGPYTF. The CDR3 nucleotides read TGTGCCAGCAGTTACTACCCACCACCGGGACAGGGGCCCTACACCTTC.

The V call is TRBV7-2, the J call TRBJ2-7; perhaps TRBD2 as D (5 bases). V gave up 0 bases and J gave up 4 bases, with 10 bases separating them. Per germline, CDR1 SGHTA and CDR2 FQGNSA. The CDR3 runs 14 residues. The CDR3, as DNA: TGTGCCAGCAGCTTAGCGGGCAGGACTTACGAGCAGTACTTC. It specifies CASSLAGRTYEQYF.

The V and J genes are TRBV25-1 and TRBJ1-1; possible D gene TRBD1, 5 bases. V was cut by 0 bases and J by 5 bases, with 10 bases left in between. The CDR3 is 14 amino acids. CDR1 MGHDK and CDR2 SYGVNS come from the germline V gene. The CDR3 here is CASSEYQEGTEAFF. The CDR3 nucleotides are TGTGCCAGCAGTGAATATCAGGAGGGGACTGAAGCTTTCTTT.